A single sample gave rise to the 18 T cell receptor beta chains below, sequenced in a study of Ad26.COV2.S vaccination and SARS-CoV-2 variants. The method was immunoSEQ multiplex PCR; TCRdb's version includes in-frame clones alone and lacks a portion of them. This table holds around 450,000 clones, approximately 87% found once. Stated treatment: roughly 20 received Ad26.COV2.S at low or high dose, single or two shots; roughly five received placebo; per-sample allocation not given. Samples analyzed were those drawn on day 63 after the first vaccine or placebo injection. Sequences were derived from peripheral blood, sampled in a trial of Ad26.COV2.S vaccine versus placebo. The origin of the receptors is a person aged 18-65 years who received the Ad26.COV2.S COVID-19 vaccine or a placebo.

The J gene is TRBJ2-5, the V gene TRBV28; 10 bases map to TRBD1. CDR1 and CDR2 (germline): MDHEN, SYDVKM. The CDR3 sequence is 16 residues long. The J segment lost 5 bases and the V segment lost 5 bases, leaving 11 bases of the junction unmatched. The CDR3, as DNA: TGTGCCAGCAGTGATCCCGGGACAGGGGAAGGGGAGACCCAGTACTTC. Its protein is CASSDPGTGEGETQYF.

The chain carries TRBV2 and TRBJ2-2; D is unclear. Trimming removed 4 bases at V and 2 bases at J, with 14 bases between. This CDR3 has 16 residues. CDR1 and CDR2 (germline): SNHLY, FYNNEI. In DNA, the CDR3 is TGTGCCAGCAGTGTTTTGGCCAGAGGAAACACCGGGGAGCTGTTTTTT. This codes for CASSVLARGNTGELFF.

The rearrangement joins TRBV29-1 to TRBJ2-1; TRBD1 aligns across 9 bases. Germline-derived CDR1 and CDR2 are SQVTM and ANQGSEA. This CDR3 region has 14 residues. V lost 4 bases and J lost 6; bases outside the gene matches: 7. The chain's CDR3 is CSVAPGQGSNEQFF. The CDR3 nucleotides read TGCAGCGTTGCCCCGGGACAGGGTAGCAATGAGCAGTTCTTC.

The chain is built from TRBV29-1 and TRBJ2-7; 7 bases fit TRBD1. The trim removed 5 bases at V and 7 bases at J, leaving 17 bases unmatched. Per germline, CDR1 SQVTM and CDR2 ANQGSEA. CDR3 size: 15 residues. The CDR3 DNA reads as TGCAGCGTTCAGGGGGTCTTAGGCTGGGGGATTGAGCAGTACTTC. This translates into CSVQGVLGWGIEQYF.

The J gene is TRBJ2-3, the V gene TRBV30; TRBD2 aligns across 8 bases. The germline CDR1 and CDR2 sequences are GTSNPN and SVGIG (reference sequence). Losses at the gene ends were 3 bases for V and 0 bases for J; bases not matched to a gene: 8. The length of the CDR3 is 16 residues. The CDR3 loop reads CAWSQTGGISTDTQYF. For the CDR3, the DNA is TGTGCCTGGAGCCAAACGGGGGGGATTAGCACAGATACGCAGTATTTT.

The V and J genes are TRBV7-8 and TRBJ2-5; 8 bases agree with TRBD1. Germline V gene data show CDR1 as SGHVS and CDR2 as FQNEAQ. The CDR3 runs 16 residues. V lost 5 bases and J lost 2; bases outside the gene matches: 10. The CDR3 protein is CASSPSRDRSQETQYF. CDR3 DNA: TGTGCCAGCAGCCCAAGTAGGGACAGGTCTCAAGAGACCCAGTACTTC. Complete variable domain (other parts from reference TRBV7-8 and TRBJ2-5): GAGVSQSPRYKVAKRGQDVALRCDPISGHVSLFWYQQALGQGPEFLTYFQNEAQLDKSGLPSDRFFAERPEGSVSTLKIQRTQQEDSAVYLCASSPSRDRSQETQYFGPGTRLLVL.

The rearrangement links TRBV2 to TRBJ1-1, with D unclear. This CDR3 is built from 14 residues. Germline V gene lookup returns CDR1 SNHLY and CDR2 FYNNEI. With 5 bases removed from V and 4 bases from J, the gap between germline ends came to 14 bases. CDR3 in amino acids: CASSLRHTITEAFF. The CDR3 DNA reads TGTGCCAGCAGTTTAAGACATACCATCACTGAAGCTTTCTTT. The variable domain in full, completed from reference TRBV2 and TRBJ1-1, reads EPEVTQTPSHQVTQMGQEVILRCVPISNHLYFYWYRQILGQKVEFLVSFYNNEISEKSEIFDDQFSVERPDGSNFTLKIRSTKLEDSAMYFCASSLRHTITEAFFGQGTRLTVV.

This clone has more than one count but fewer than ten. The chain uses TRBV21-1 and TRBJ1-5; TRBD1, the table's D call, was not compared with the DNA. TRBV21-1 is annotated as a pseudogene. CDR3 length equals 15 residues. CDR3 protein: CASSPRHLSNQPQHF. Written as DNA, the CDR3 is TGTGCCAGCAGCCCCCGACACCTTAGCAATCAGCCCCAGCATTTT.

V gene TRBV28 combines with J gene TRBJ2-3; possible D gene TRBD1, 5 bases. Deletions cut 6 bases from V and 0 bases from J, with 10 bases between. The CDR3 is made up of 14 amino acids. Per germline, CDR1 MDHEN and CDR2 SYDVKM. CDR3 sequence (DNA): TGTGCCAGCAGGCAAGGGGTCAGCACAGATACGCAGTATTTT. Translating it yields CASRQGVSTDTQYF.

This clone was detected once. J is TRBJ2-7 and V is TRBV4-3, with TRBD2 matching over 11 bases. With 4 bases clipped from V and 5 bases from J, the junction kept 7 bases outside the gene matches. The CDR3 extends over 15 amino acids. Germline lookup yields CDR1 LGHNA and CDR2 YSLEER. The CDR3 DNA sequence: TGCGCCAGCAGCCCTTTAGCGGGGGGGCCCCACGAGCAGTACTTC. It yields the protein CASSPLAGGPHEQYF.

The rearrangement joins TRBV6-5 to TRBJ1-6; 8 bases are a match to TRBD1. Germline-derived CDR1 and CDR2 are MNHEY and SVGAGI. The CDR3 runs to 15 residues. Germline trimming cut 2 bases from V and 11 bases from J; bases unmatched to any gene: 8. Written as DNA, the CDR3 is TGTGCCAGCAGTTACGGACAGGGTAGCAGGACACCCCTCCACTTT. This translates into CASSYGQGSRTPLHF.

Points on this clone: The sample holds other DNA sequences that translate to the same CDR3. The chain combines TRBV2 with TRBJ2-4; weak D call: TRBD2 (5 bases). The CDR3 has 13 amino acids. V lost 6 bases to trimming and J lost 0 bases, with 6 bases between them. Germline V gene data show CDR1 as SNHLY and CDR2 as FYNNEI. The CDR3 spells CASSAGAKNIQYF. The CDR3 region has the DNA TGTGCCAGCAGCGCGGGAGCCAAAAACATTCAGTACTTC.

V gene TRBV12-5 combines with J gene TRBJ1-1; 12 nucleotides align to TRBD1. CDR1 and CDR2 from the germline V gene are LGHNT and FRNRAP. This CDR3 region has 16 residues. V shed 7 bases, J shed 0 bases, and the junction held 6 bases outside the gene matches. The CDR3 nucleotides are TGTGCTAGTGCCCCGGGACAGGGGGCCTTGAACACTGAAGCTTTCTTT. Residues: CASAPGQGALNTEAFF. Full variable domain (remainder filled in from reference TRBV12-5 and TRBJ1-1): DARVTQTPRHKVTEMGQEVTMRCQPILGHNTVFWYRQTMMQGLELLAYFRNRAPLDDSGMPKDRFSAEMPDATLATLKIQPSEPRDSAVYFCASAPGQGALNTEAFFGQGTRLTVV.

The J gene is TRBJ1-1, the V gene TRBV12-3 or TRBV12-4; possibly TRBD1 for D (6 bases). This CDR3 contains 13 residues. The V end lost 5 bases, the J end lost 5 bases, and 12 bases lay between the germline ends. The CDR3 loop reads CASSRGARTEAFF. The CDR3 bases are TGTGCCAGCAGTAGGGGGGCGAGGACTGAAGCTTTCTTT.

The chain links TRBV25-1 to TRBJ2-7, with D uncertain. V was clipped by 5 bases and J by 0 bases, with 2 bases between them. This CDR3 comprises 11 residues. CDR1 is MGHDK and CDR2 is SYGVNS in the germline V gene. The CDR3, as DNA: TGTGCCAGCAGTTACTCCTACGAGCAGTACTTC. This encodes CASSYSYEQYF.

Concerning this clone itself: No DNA is shown, since the ends of the CDR3 on it are uncertain; the CDR3 is the one TCRdb lists. The J gene is TRBJ1-6, the V gene TRBV12-2. TRBV12-2 is flagged as a pseudogene. A total of 19 residues make up the CDR3, ends included. This CDR3 reads CASRAWPKDGRLKFTPPLF.

The rearrangement joins TRBV7-9 to TRBJ2-2, with D possibly being TRBD1 (5 bases). This CDR3 contains 14 residues. V lost 5 bases and J 3 bases, leaving 10 bases between the germline ends. CDR1 is SEHNR, CDR2 FQNEAQ, per germline (reference sequence). The CDR3 here is CASSPDSYTGELFF. For the CDR3, the DNA is TGTGCCAGCAGCCCAGACAGCTACACCGGGGAGCTGTTTTTT.

For this clone: This sample includes further DNA sequences coding for the same CDR3. The chain combines TRBV30 with TRBJ1-1; 8 nucleotides match TRBD1. CDR3 length equals 13 residues. In germline, CDR1 is GTSNPN, CDR2 SVGIG (reference sequence). The trim removed 0 bases at V and 5 bases at J, leaving 2 bases unmatched. As DNA, the CDR3 is TGTGCCTGGAGTGTTGGGACAGGTACTGAAGCTTTCTTT. Translation gives CAWSVGTGTEAFF. The whole variable domain, remainder taken from reference TRBV30 and TRBJ1-1, is SQTIHQWPATLVQPVGSPLSLECTVEGTSNPNLYWYRQAAGRGLQLLFYSVGIGQISSEVPQNLSASRPQDRQFILSSKKLLLSDSGFYLCAWSVGTGTEAFFGQGTRLTVV.